The rows below give T cell receptor beta chains drawn from one sample of a study of cytomegalovirus exposure and HLA in healthy donors. Profiling relied on immunoSEQ multiplex PCR, and the TCRdb table lists in-frame clones only, not all of them. The sample contains around 180,000 clones, 65% to 75% of which appear only once. The sequenced material came from PBMCs. The origin of the receptors is a girl aged 10 to 17 in good health and CMV-seronegative. CDR3s include the opening cysteine and the closing phenylalanine or tryptophan. The D gene is left open where the match is weak. Size values are once, few and many counts, or a class for expanded clones, and some rows have none.

v_gene,j_gene,abundance,d_gene,CDR3aa,CDR3nt
TRBV7-6,TRBJ1-1,once,NA,CASSLGEGGAEAFF,TGTGCCAGCAGCTTAGGCGAGGGTGGGGCTGAAGCTTTCTTT
TRBV28,TRBJ2-7,NA,TRBD2,CASSLAGGGRNEQYF,TGTGCCAGCAGTTTAGCGGGGGGGGGCCGGAACGAGCAGTACTTC
TRBV11-2,TRBJ1-2,NA,NA,CASSFGAGNGYTF,TGTGCCAGCAGCTTTGGAGCAGGGAATGGCTACACCTTC
TRBV15,TRBJ1-2,few,TRBD1,CATSRVAQGGGYTF,TGTGCCACCAGCAGAGTGGCGCAGGGGGGCGGCTACACCTTC
TRBV7-2,TRBJ1-5,NA,NA,CASRFRASSPQHF,TGTGCCAGCAGGTTCAGGGCTTCGTCGCCCCAGCATTTT
TRBV6-1,TRBJ2-7,NA,NA,CASSGKTDLEQYF,TGTGCCAGCAGTGGCAAGACTGATCTGGAGCAGTACTTC
TRBV2,TRBJ2-7,NA,NA,CASNQDSLYEQYF,TGTGCCAGCAACCAAGACAGCCTCTACGAGCAGTACTTC
TRBV27,TRBJ2-6,NA,TRBD1,CASSSRAVPKTGWVANVLTF,TGTGCCAGCAGCTCCCGGGCGGTCCCTAAGACAGGGTGGGTGGCCAACGTCCTGACTTTC
TRBV27,TRBJ2-7,once,NA,CASSLSLGREQYF,TGTGCCAGCAGTTTATCGCTGGGGAGGGAGCAGTACTTC
TRBV2,TRBJ1-2,NA,NA,CASMGGLVDGYTF,TGTGCCAGCATGGGGGGGTTGGTGGATGGCTACACCTTC
TRBV6-1,TRBJ2-2,NA,TRBD2,CASSETALAGGRSGELFF,TGTGCCAGCAGTGAAACGGCACTAGCGGGGGGGCGGTCCGGGGAGCTGTTTTTT
TRBV9,TRBJ2-5,NA,TRBD2,CASSPLSAGGGETQYF,TGTGCCAGCAGCCCTCTTTCCGCGGGGGGGGGAGAGACCCAGTACTTC
TRBV4-1,TRBJ1-2,NA,TRBD1,CASSPLRTGMGGYTF,TGCGCCAGCAGCCCCCTTCGGACAGGGATGGGCGGCTACACCTTC
TRBV19,TRBJ1-4,once,NA,CASTGDFFWGATNEKLFF,TGTGCCAGTACCGGGGACTTCTTTTGGGGGGCAACTAATGAAAAACTGTTTTTT
TRBV25-1,TRBJ2-7,NA,NA,CASSERELYEQYF,TGTGCCAGCAGTGAACGAGAACTCTACGAGCAGTACTTC
TRBV19,TRBJ2-7,few,NA,CASSIDSDARASSYEQYF,TGTGCCAGTAGTATAGATTCGGACGCCAGGGCGAGCTCCTACGAGCAGTACTTC
TRBV5-4,TRBJ2-3,NA,NA,CASSVGGSSTDTQYF,TGTGCCAGCAGTGTCGGGGGTTCTAGCACAGATACGCAGTATTTT
TRBV5-4,TRBJ1-1,NA,NA,CASSLVDRGATEAFF,TGTGCCAGCAGCTTGGTGGATCGGGGAGCCACTGAAGCTTTCTTT
TRBV5-5,TRBJ2-7,NA,NA,CASSLGGAREQYF,TGTGCCAGCAGCTTAGGGGGGGCCAGAGAGCAGTACTTC
TRBV6-6,TRBJ1-1,once,NA,CASSPDREAFF,TGTGCCAGCAGTCCGGACAGAGAAGCTTTCTTT
TRBV6-5,TRBJ2-3,few,NA,CASKFEPQTDTQYF,TGTGCCAGCAAGTTCGAACCTCAGACAGATACGCAGTATTTT
TRBV7-6,TRBJ2-1,NA,TRBD2,CASSLSLAGALSSYNEQFF,TGTGCCAGCAGCTTAAGCCTAGCGGGGGCACTAAGCTCCTACAATGAGCAGTTCTTC
TRBV5-1,TRBJ2-3,NA,NA,CASSLGLASDTQYF,TGCGCCAGCAGCTTAGGTCTAGCTTCAGATACGCAGTATTTT
TRBV14,TRBJ2-1,once,TRBD2,CASSQVGGGSYNEQFF,TGTGCCAGCAGCCAAGTCGGGGGGGGCTCCTACAATGAGCAGTTCTTC
TRBV30,TRBJ2-3,NA,NA,CAWRQGSLRSTDTQYF,TGTGCCTGGAGACAGGGTTCTCTTCGTAGCACAGATACGCAGTATTTT
TRBV29-1,TRBJ1-4,NA,TRBD1,CSVVDRLNEKLFF,TGCAGCGTTGTGGACAGGCTAAATGAAAAACTGTTTTTT
TRBV10-1,TRBJ2-1,NA,NA,CASSPQGGEQFF,TGCGCCAGCAGTCCACAGGGCGGTGAGCAGTTCTTC
TRBV4-1,TRBJ2-5,few,TRBD1,CASSHLPDRGKETQYF,TGCGCCAGCAGCCACCTCCCGGACAGGGGAAAAGAGACCCAGTACTTC
TRBV10-1,TRBJ2-1,NA,NA,CASSESKSLAPSYNEQFF,TGCGCCAGCAGTGAGTCGAAGTCCCTAGCGCCGTCCTACAATGAGCAGTTCTTC
TRBV7-9,TRBJ2-2,NA,NA,CASSSRTALTGELFF,TGTGCCAGCAGTTCGCGGACAGCACTAACCGGGGAGCTGTTTTTT
TRBV6-1,TRBJ1-2,NA,NA,CASSEATAHNYGYTF,TGTGCCAGCAGTGAAGCGACAGCCCATAACTATGGCTACACCTTC
TRBV18,TRBJ1-3,NA,NA,CASSPVGQGNTIYF,TGTGCCAGCTCCCCTGTCGGACAGGGAAACACCATATATTTT
TRBV7-9,TRBJ1-2,NA,NA,CASSLDGMLGGGYTF,TGTGCCAGCAGCTTAGACGGGATGCTCGGAGGGGGCTACACCTTC
TRBV9,TRBJ2-1,NA,NA,CASSVVARGYNEQFF,TGTGCCAGCAGCGTAGTTGCCAGGGGTTACAATGAGCAGTTCTTC
TRBV7-9,TRBJ1-6,NA,NA,CASNTGNNSPLHF,TGTGCCAGCAATACAGGGAACAATTCACCCCTCCACTTT
TRBV4-1,TRBJ1-5,NA,NA,CASSHRDFSNQPQHF,TGCGCCAGCAGCCACCGGGACTTTAGCAATCAGCCCCAGCATTTT
TRBV4-1,TRBJ1-5,many,NA,CASSHYVGEPQHF,TGCGCCAGCAGCCATTACGTAGGGGAGCCCCAGCATTTT
TRBV19,TRBJ2-2,NA,NA,CASSTLGLENTGELFF,TGTGCCAGTAGTACCTTGGGACTCGAGAACACCGGGGAGCTGTTTTTT
TRBV6-6,TRBJ1-1,few,TRBD1,CASSIRQGRGTEAFF,TGTGCCAGCAGTATACGACAGGGGAGGGGCACTGAAGCTTTCTTT
TRBV7-9,TRBJ1-1,NA,NA,CASSPGTLEAFF,TGTGCCAGCAGCCCGGGGACTCTTGAAGCTTTCTTT
TRBV5-3,TRBJ1-5,NA,NA,CARSLNRVRQPQHF,TGTGCCAGAAGCCTGAACAGGGTGCGGCAGCCCCAGCATTTT
TRBV5-6,TRBJ2-1,NA,NA,CASSWGGSPSSYNEQFF,TGTGCCAGCAGCTGGGGAGGAAGCCCGAGCTCCTACAATGAGCAGTTCTTC
TRBV7-9,TRBJ2-3,NA,NA,CASSSTGDTQYF,TGTGCCAGCAGCAGCACAGGGGATACGCAGTATTTT
TRBV7-3,TRBJ2-1,few,TRBD1,CASSLGQGNNEQFF,TGTGCCAGCAGCTTAGGACAGGGGAACAATGAGCAGTTCTTC
TRBV7-9,TRBJ1-6,NA,TRBD1,CASSPNGPGTVNSPLHF,TGTGCCAGCAGCCCCAACGGACCCGGGACAGTCAATTCACCCCTCCACTTT
TRBV5-1,TRBJ2-1,NA,NA,CASSRESPSSYNEQFF,TGCGCCAGCAGCCGGGAATCACCGAGCTCCTACAATGAGCAGTTCTTC
TRBV2,TRBJ1-1,NA,NA,CASTLRGMNTEAFF,TGTGCCAGCACCTTACGGGGGATGAACACTGAAGCTTTCTTT
TRBV6-1,TRBJ2-3,NA,NA,CASSDFDLRTDTQYF,TGTGCCAGCAGTGATTTCGACTTACGCACAGATACGCAGTATTTT
TRBV5-6,TRBJ1-4,NA,TRBD1,CASSLGYGQGSEKLFF,TGTGCCAGCAGCTTGGGTTACGGACAGGGTTCTGAAAAACTGTTTTTT
TRBV5-1,TRBJ1-1,NA,NA,CASSLDGRPNTEAFF,TGCGCCAGCAGCTTGGATGGGCGCCCGAACACTGAAGCTTTCTTT
TRBV5-1,TRBJ2-7,NA,TRBD1,CASSLAPQGEYEQYF,TGCGCCAGCAGCTTGGCGCCTCAGGGGGAGTACGAGCAGTACTTC
TRBV5-1,TRBJ2-1,once,TRBD2,CASSSGAVGGGAYEQFF,TGCGCCAGCAGCTCGGGGGCGGTTGGCGGGGGGGCCTATGAGCAGTTCTTC
TRBV27,TRBJ2-6,few,NA,CASSLWYRVAGANVLTF,TGTGCCAGCAGTTTATGGTACAGGGTGGCTGGGGCCAACGTCCTGACTTTC
TRBV12-5,TRBJ1-2,NA,TRBD1,CASGGKLSYGYTF,TGTGCCTCAGGGGGCAAGTTGTCTTATGGCTACACCTTC